The sequence of this T cell receptor beta chain was determined in a study of blood T cell repertoires in COVID-19. Study details: The United States, Italy and Spain were the sources of the acute and convalescent COVID-19 samples. Sources were T cells, B-cell-depleted T cells, or PBMCs; the material itself was cDNA or gDNA.

How the authors handled the data: Counts of nucleated cells, estimated from reference gene primer amplification, were obtained. This table comes from immunoSEQ multiplex PCR, and its TCRdb copy is limited to in-frame clones, with some not included. The DNA was the basis for D and trimming; V, J and clone size are from that table. The sample holds under 250,000 clones; 86% are singletons and the top ten take 1.5% to 2%. Sequenced sample: peripheral blood. This clonotype was obtained from a woman aged 60-75 years who had recovered from COVID-19.

The CDR3 loop reads CASSEQGGNQPQHF. The CDR3 nucleotides are TGTGCCAGCAGTGAACAGGGTGGCAATCAGCCCCAGCATTTT. This chain connects TRBV2 to TRBJ1-5, with a possible D match to TRBD1 (5 bases). The germline V gene has CDR1 SNHLY and CDR2 FYNNEI. Trimming removed 2 bases at V and 2 bases at J, with 7 bases between. The CDR3 length is 14 residues.